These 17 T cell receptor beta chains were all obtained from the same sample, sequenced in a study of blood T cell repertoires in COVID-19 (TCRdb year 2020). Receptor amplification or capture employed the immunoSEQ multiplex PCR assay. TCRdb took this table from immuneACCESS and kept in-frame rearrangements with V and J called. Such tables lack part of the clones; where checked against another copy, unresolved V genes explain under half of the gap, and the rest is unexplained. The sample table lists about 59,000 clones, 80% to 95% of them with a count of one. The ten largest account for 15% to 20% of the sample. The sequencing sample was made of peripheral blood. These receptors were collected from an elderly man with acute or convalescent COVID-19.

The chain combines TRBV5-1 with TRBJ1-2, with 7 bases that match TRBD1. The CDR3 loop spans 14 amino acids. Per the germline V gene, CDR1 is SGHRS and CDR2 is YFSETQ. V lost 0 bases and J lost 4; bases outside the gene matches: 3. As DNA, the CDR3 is TGCGCCAGCAGCTTGGGACAGGGCTTCTATGGCTACACCTTC. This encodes CASSLGQGFYGYTF.

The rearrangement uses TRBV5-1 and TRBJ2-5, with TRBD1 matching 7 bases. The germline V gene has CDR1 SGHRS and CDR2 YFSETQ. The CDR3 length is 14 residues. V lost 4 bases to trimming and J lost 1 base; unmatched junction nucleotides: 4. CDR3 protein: CASSVTGAQETQYF. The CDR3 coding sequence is TGCGCCAGCAGCGTCACAGGGGCCCAAGAGACCCAGTACTTC.

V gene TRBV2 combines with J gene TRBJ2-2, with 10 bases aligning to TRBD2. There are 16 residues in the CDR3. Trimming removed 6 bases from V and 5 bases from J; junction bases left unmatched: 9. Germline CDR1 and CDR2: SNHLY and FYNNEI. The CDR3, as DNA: TGTGCCAGCAGAAGTTTAGCGGGGGGACTAACCGGGGAGCTGTTTTTT. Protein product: CASRSLAGGLTGELFF.

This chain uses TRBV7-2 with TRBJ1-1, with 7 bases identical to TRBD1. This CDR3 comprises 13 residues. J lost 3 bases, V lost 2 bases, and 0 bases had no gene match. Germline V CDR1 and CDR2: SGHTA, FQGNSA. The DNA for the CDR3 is TGTGCCAGCAGCTTACAGGGGGACACTGAAGCTTTCTTT. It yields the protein CASSLQGDTEAFF.

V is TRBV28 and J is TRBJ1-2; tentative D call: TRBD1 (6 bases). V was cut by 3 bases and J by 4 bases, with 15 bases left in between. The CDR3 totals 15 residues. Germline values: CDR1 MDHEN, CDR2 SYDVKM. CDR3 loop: CASSLPGAGVYGYTF. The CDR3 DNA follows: TGTGCCAGCAGTTTGCCAGGGGCTGGGGTCTATGGCTACACCTTC.

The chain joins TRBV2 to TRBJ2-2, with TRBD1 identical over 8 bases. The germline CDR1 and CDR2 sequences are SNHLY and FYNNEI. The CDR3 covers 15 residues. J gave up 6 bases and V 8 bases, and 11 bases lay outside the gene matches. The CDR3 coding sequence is TGTGCCAGCGACATCGGGGCAGGGGGCCCCGGGGAGCTGTTTTTT. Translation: CASDIGAGGPGELFF.

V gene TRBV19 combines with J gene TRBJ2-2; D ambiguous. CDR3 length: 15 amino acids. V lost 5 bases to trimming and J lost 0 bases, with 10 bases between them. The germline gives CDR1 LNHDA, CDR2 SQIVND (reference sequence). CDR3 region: CASSPGYANTGELFF. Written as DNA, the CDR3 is TGTGCCAGTAGTCCAGGATATGCGAACACCGGGGAGCTGTTTTTT.

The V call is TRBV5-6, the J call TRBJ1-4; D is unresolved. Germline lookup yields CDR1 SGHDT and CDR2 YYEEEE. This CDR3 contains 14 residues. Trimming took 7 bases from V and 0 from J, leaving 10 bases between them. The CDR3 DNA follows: TGTGCCAGCCGACTAGGAGCAACTAATGAAAAACTGTTTTTT. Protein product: CASRLGATNEKLFF.

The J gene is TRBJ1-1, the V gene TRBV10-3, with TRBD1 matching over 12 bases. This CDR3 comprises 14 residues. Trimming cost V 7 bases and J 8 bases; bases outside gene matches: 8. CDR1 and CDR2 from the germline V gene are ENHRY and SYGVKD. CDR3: CAITDWDRGREAFF. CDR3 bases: TGTGCCATCACCGATTGGGACAGGGGGCGGGAAGCTTTCTTT.

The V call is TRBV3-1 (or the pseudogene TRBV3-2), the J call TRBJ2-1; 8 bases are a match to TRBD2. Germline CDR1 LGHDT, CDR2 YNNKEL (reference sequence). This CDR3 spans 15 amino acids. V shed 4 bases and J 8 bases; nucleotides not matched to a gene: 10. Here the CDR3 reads CASSPRGAGGDEQFF. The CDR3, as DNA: TGTGCCAGCAGCCCGCGGGGGGCCGGGGGTGATGAGCAGTTCTTC.

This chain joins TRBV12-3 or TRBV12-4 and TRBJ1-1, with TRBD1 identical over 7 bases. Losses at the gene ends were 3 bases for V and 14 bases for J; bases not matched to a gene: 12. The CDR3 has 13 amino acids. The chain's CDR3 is CASSFRTGQQFFF. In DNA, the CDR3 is TGTGCCAGCAGTTTCCGCACGGGACAGCAGTTCTTCTTT.

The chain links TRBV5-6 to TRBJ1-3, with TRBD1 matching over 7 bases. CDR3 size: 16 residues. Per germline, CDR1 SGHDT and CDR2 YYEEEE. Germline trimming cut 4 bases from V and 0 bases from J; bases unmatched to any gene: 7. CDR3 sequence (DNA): TGTGCCAGCAGCGGGGACAGAAAAAACTCTGGAAACACCATATATTTT. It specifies CASSGDRKNSGNTIYF.

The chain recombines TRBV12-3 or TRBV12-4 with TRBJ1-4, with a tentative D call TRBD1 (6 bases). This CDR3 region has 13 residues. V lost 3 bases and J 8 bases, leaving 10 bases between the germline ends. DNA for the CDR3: TGTGCCAGCAGTTTTTCTGGACAGGAAAAACTGTTTTTT. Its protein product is CASSFSGQEKLFF.

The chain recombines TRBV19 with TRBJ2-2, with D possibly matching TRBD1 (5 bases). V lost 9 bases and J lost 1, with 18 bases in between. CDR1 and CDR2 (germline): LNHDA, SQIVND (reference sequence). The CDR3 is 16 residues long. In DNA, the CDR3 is TGTGCCAGCACGTCCCGCCCAACAGGGAACACCGGGGAGCTGTTTTTT. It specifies CASTSRPTGNTGELFF.

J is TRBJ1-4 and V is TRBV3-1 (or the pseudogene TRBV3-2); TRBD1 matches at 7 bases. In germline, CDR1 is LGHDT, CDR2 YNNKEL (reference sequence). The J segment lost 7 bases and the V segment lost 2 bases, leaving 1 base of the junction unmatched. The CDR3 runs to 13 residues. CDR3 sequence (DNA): TGTGCCAGCAGCCAAAACAGGGGTGAAAAACTGTTTTTT. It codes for CASSQNRGEKLFF.

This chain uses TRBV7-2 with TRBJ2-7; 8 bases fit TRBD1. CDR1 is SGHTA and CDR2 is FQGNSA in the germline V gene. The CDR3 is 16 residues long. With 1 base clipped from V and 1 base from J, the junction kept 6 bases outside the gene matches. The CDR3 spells CASSLEPGQESYEQYF. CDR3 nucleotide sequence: TGTGCCAGCAGCTTAGAACCGGGACAGGAGTCCTACGAGCAGTACTTC. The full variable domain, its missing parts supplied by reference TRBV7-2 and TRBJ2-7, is GAGVSQSPSNKVTEKGKDVELRCDPISGHTALYWYRQSLGQGLEFLIYFQGNSAPDKSGLPSDRFSAERTGGSVSTLTIQRTQQEDSAVYLCASSLEPGQESYEQYFGPGTRLTVT.

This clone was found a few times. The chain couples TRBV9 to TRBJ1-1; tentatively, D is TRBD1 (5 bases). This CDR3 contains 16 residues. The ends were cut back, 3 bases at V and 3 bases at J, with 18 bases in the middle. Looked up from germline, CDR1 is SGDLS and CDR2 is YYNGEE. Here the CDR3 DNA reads TGTGCCAGCAGCGGCCATCCGGGGGGTCGGTACACTGAAGCTTTCTTT. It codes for CASSGHPGGRYTEAFF.